This T cell receptor (beta chain) was retrieved from a study of early T cells in non-severe SARS-CoV-2 infection. TCRdb re-called the 5' RACE reads with MiXCR, one entry per CDR3 protein. Among 25,000 to 30,000 distinct CDR3 sequences listed, about 4.5% were seen once. Trimming took 6 bases from V and 4 from J, leaving 18 bases between them. This CDR3 is built from 15 residues. Germline V gene lookup returns CDR1 MNHEY and CDR2 SVGEGT. The sample holds many counts of this clonotype. The chain is built from TRBV6-2 or TRBV6-3 and TRBJ1-1; tentatively, D is TRBD1 (6 bases). Sequenced: whole blood. The receptor was isolated from an adult who was a healthcare worker with PCR-confirmed SARS-CoV-2 infection or an uninfected control (not recorded which). The CDR3 loop is CASRMTGVGVTEAFF. The CDR3 nucleotides are TGTGCCAGCAGGATGACAGGAGTTGGAGTCACTGAAGCTTTCTTT.